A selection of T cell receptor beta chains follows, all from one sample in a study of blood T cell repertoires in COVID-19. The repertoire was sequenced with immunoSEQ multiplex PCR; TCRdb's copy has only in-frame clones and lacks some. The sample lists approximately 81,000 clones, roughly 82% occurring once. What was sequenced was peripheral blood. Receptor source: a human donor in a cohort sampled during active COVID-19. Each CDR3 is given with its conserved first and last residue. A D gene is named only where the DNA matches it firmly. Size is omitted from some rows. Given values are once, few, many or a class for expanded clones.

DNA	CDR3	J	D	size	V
TGTGCCAGTAGCTTTGAGACTCGCACCTCCTATGGCTACACCTTC	CASSFETRTSYGYTF	TRBJ1-2	.	.	TRBV19
TGTGCCAGCAGCGTAGGGCCAGGGGGCGGGTACACTGAAGCTTTCTTT	CASSVGPGGGYTEAFF	TRBJ1-1	TRBD1	.	TRBV9
TGCGCCAGCAGCCAAGATAGTCCCAGGGGCGCTGGGGCCAACGTCCTGACTTTC	CASSQDSPRGAGANVLTF	TRBJ2-6	.	.	TRBV4-3
TGTGCCAGCAGTCGATGGGACAGGGTAGATGAGCAGTTCTTC	CASSRWDRVDEQFF	TRBJ2-1	TRBD1	.	TRBV27
TGTGCCAGCAGTGAACACAGGGGCGACGATGGCTACACCTTC	CASSEHRGDDGYTF	TRBJ1-2	TRBD1	few	TRBV2
TGTGCCAGCTCACCGCCGGGACAGGGAGGCGAGCAGTACTTC	CASSPPGQGGEQYF	TRBJ2-7	TRBD1	.	TRBV18
TGCAGCGTCGCGGAGGGCAGGGGGGCCACTGAAGCTTTCTTT	CSVAEGRGATEAFF	TRBJ1-1	TRBD1	.	TRBV29-1
TGTGCCAGTAGAGGAGAACAGGGTTTCAGCTCTGGAAACACCATATATTTT	CASRGEQGFSSGNTIYF	TRBJ1-3	.	.	TRBV19
TGTGCTAGTGGTCACGGGACTAATGAGCAGTTCTTC	CASGHGTNEQFF	TRBJ2-1	.	once	TRBV12-5
TGTGCCAGCAGCTTAGAACAAGGGAGGGACACTGAAGCTTTCTTT	CASSLEQGRDTEAFF	TRBJ1-1	.	.	TRBV11-2
TGTGCCATCAGTGAGAGGCAGGGGGCGGCCCCCCCCTCTGGGGCCAACGTCCTGACTTTC	CAISERQGAAPPSGANVLTF	TRBJ2-6	TRBD1	.	TRBV10-3
TGTGCCAGCAGCCGCAACCCAGGGGTTGTCTCACCCCTCCACTTT	CASSRNPGVVSPLHF	TRBJ1-6	.	.	TRBV3-1/TRBV3-2
TGTGCCAGCAGCTTGGGAGGGGGCCTTAAGTATTCACCCCTCCACTTT	CASSLGGGLKYSPLHF	TRBJ1-6	TRBD1	few	TRBV5-4
TGCGCCAGCAGCCAAGAACAGGGGCAGGGTCAGCCCCAGCATTTT	CASSQEQGQGQPQHF	TRBJ1-5	TRBD1	.	TRBV4-3
TGTGCCAGCAGCCCTGCGCGCAGGGTTAGAGACGGCAATCAGCCCCAGCATTTT	CASSPARRVRDGNQPQHF	TRBJ1-5	.	.	TRBV5-8
TGTGCCAGTAGTATAAACCTAGGCAGGGAACAGCCCCAGCATTTT	CASSINLGREQPQHF	TRBJ1-5	.	many	TRBV19
TGCGCCAGCAGCCAAGATCTTCACAGGGACAGGTTCTTCTTC	CASSQDLHRDRFFF	TRBJ1-2	TRBD1	once	TRBV4-1
TGCAGCGTTCGTCTCGACCAGGGGGATAGGATAACTGGAAACACCATATATTTT	CSVRLDQGDRITGNTIYF	TRBJ1-3	TRBD1	.	TRBV29-1
TGTGCCAGCAGCTTTAGGACAGGGAGCTCCTACGAGCAGTACTTC	CASSFRTGSSYEQYF	TRBJ2-7	TRBD1	few	TRBV11-1
TGTGCCAGTAGAGTAGCCGGGACAGGGGGCTCCAATGAGCAGTTCTTC	CASRVAGTGGSNEQFF	TRBJ2-1	TRBD1	.	TRBV19
TGTGCCAGCAGTTCAACAGCCTACGGGGAGCTGTTTTTT	CASSSTAYGELFF	TRBJ2-2	.	.	TRBV12-3/TRBV12-4
TGCGCCAGCAGCCCCGGGACACCAGTTAGCTCCTACGAGCAGTACTTC	CASSPGTPVSSYEQYF	TRBJ2-7	.	.	TRBV5-1